Listed here are 9 T cell receptor beta chains from one sample, sequenced in a study of T cells in Graves' hyperthyroidism and ophthalmopathy. RNA transcripts served as the template for amplifying TCR beta CDR3 regions. Primed by the HTBI set, a first-round RT-PCR was run on the TCR CDR3. TCRdb reprocessed the multiplex PCR reads with MiXCR, giving one entry per CDR3 protein. The sample lists about 400,000 distinct CDR3 sequences; approximately 13% were seen once. The material sequenced was blood. These receptors were taken from a woman aged 18-30 years with Graves' hyperthyroidism.

This clonotype was seen many times. The rearrangement joins TRBV2 to TRBJ1-1; tentatively, D is TRBD1 (5 bases). The CDR3 sequence is 14 residues long. Deletions cut 0 bases from V and 5 bases from J, with 10 bases between. CDR1 SNHLY and CDR2 FYNNEI come from the germline V gene. For the CDR3, the DNA is TGTGCCAGCAGTGAAGCGGCAGGGTATACTGAAGCTTTCTTT. It is translated as CASSEAAGYTEAFF.

V usage is TRBV6-1 and J usage is TRBJ2-1; 9 bases fit TRBD1. Germline V lookup: CDR1 MNHNS, CDR2 SASEGT. CDR3 size: 13 residues. J lost 8 bases, V lost 6 bases, and 5 bases had no gene match. The CDR3 sequence: CASRGDRVHEQFF. DNA for the CDR3: TGTGCCAGCAGGGGGGACAGGGTACATGAGCAGTTCTTC.

The table lists this clonotype with a count of one. This chain links TRBV5-1 with TRBJ2-5; perhaps D is TRBD1 or TRBD2 (5 bases each). Trimming took off 0 bases at V and 0 bases at J, with 9 bases between the two ends. From germline, CDR1 is SGHRS and CDR2 YFSETQ. The CDR3 runs to 15 residues. This CDR3 is CASSLAGANQETQYF. The CDR3 bases are TGCGCCAGCAGCTTGGCCGGGGCTAACCAAGAGACCCAGTACTTC.

The CDR3 DNA reads as TGTGCCAGCAGCATGGCCGGGACAGGGACAAATTCACCCCTCCACTTT. Its translation: CASSMAGTGTNSPLHF. V gene TRBV13 combines with J gene TRBJ1-6; 9 bases agree with TRBD1. Germline trimming cut 5 bases from V and 7 bases from J; bases unmatched to any gene: 9. CDR1 PRHDT and CDR2 FYEKMQ come from the germline V gene (reference sequence). This CDR3 comprises 16 residues.

This clonotype has a count of ten or more. The V and J genes are TRBV6-1 and TRBJ2-3, with 9 bases lining up with TRBD2. V was pared by 6 bases and J by 5 bases, with 12 bases of the junction left unmatched. Germline CDR1 is MNHNS and CDR2 is SASEGT. The CDR3 sequence is 16 residues long. The CDR3 DNA follows: TGTGCCAGCAGGCGGACTAGCGTGCCGGGTGGAGATACGCAGTATTTT. It codes for CASRRTSVPGGDTQYF.

This clonotype was seen at least ten times. The chain combines TRBV20-1 with TRBJ2-5, with 7 bases identical to TRBD1. Germline CDR1 and CDR2: DFQATT and SNEGSKA (reference sequence). The junction had 6 bases not matched to a gene; V was cut back by 5 bases and J by 3 bases. This CDR3 has 13 residues. The CDR3 sequence: CSADTGTEETQYF. The CDR3 DNA is TGCAGTGCTGACACCGGGACAGAAGAGACCCAGTACTTC.

This clonotype was found many times. This rearrangement joins TRBV5-5 to TRBJ1-6; 7 bases match TRBD1. There are 15 residues in the CDR3. J gave up 9 bases and V 1 base, and 7 bases lay outside the gene matches. Germline V gene sequence: CDR1 SGHKS, CDR2 YYEKEE (reference sequence). CDR3 protein: CASSLTGEDISPLHF. DNA of the CDR3: TGTGCCAGCAGCTTGACAGGGGAGGATATTTCACCCCTCCACTTT. The full variable domain, in which reference TRBV5-5 and TRBJ1-6 provide the parts outside the CDR3, is DAGVTQSPTHLIKTRGQQVTLRCSPISGHKSVSWYQQVLGQGPQFIFQYYEKEERGRGNFPDRFSARQFPNYSSELNVNALLLGDSALYLCASSLTGEDISPLHFGNGTRLTVT.

About this clonotype itself: Given a much more abundant clone one base away, this may be a read error. CDR3 sequence: CAGSTSGSTDTQYF. Written as DNA, the CDR3 is TGTGCCGGCAGCACTAGCGGTAGCACAGATACGCAGTATTTT. The chain links TRBV28 to TRBJ2-3; 8 nucleotides agree with TRBD2. Germline CDR1 and CDR2: MDHEN and SYDVKM. The CDR3 length is 14 residues. The whole variable domain, remainder taken from reference TRBV28 and TRBJ2-3, is DVKVTQSSRYLVKRTGEKVFLECVQDMDHENMFWYRQDPGLGLRLIYFSYDVKMKEKGDIPEGYSVSREKKERFSLILESASTNQTSMYLCAGSTSGSTDTQYFGPGTRLTVL.

This clonotype was counted between two and nine times. This sequence joins TRBV20-1 and TRBJ1-2; tentatively, D is TRBD1 (6 bases). The CDR3 runs to 13 residues. Looked up from germline, CDR1 is DFQATT and CDR2 is SNEGSKA (reference sequence). The V end lost 4 bases, the J end lost 0 bases, and 9 bases lay between the germline ends. The CDR3 here is CSAKQGANYGYTF. CDR3 DNA sequence: TGCAGTGCTAAACAGGGAGCTAACTATGGCTACACCTTC.